The T cell receptor beta chain under discussion was sequenced for a study of beta chain features in type 1 diabetes. Findings of the study overall: Patients and controls would share equally any PCR tilt toward shorter templates. A moderate, significant TCRB CDR3 shortening appeared in type 1 diabetes across four CD4+ subsets.

This clone came up a few times. Its antigen is still unknown. This CDR3 spans 15 amino acids. Germline V gene sequence: CDR1 SGHAT, CDR2 FQNNGV. V lost 2 bases and J 4 bases, leaving 12 bases between the germline ends. The whole isolated RNA underwent reverse transcription, so sequencing captured expressed TCRB transcripts. Here immunoSEQ multiplex PCR was the method, and the copy in TCRdb shows in-frame clones only, minus some. The table shows about 390,000 clones, with roughly a tenth occurring only once. The rearrangement links TRBV11-2 to TRBJ2-1; a possible D gene is TRBD2 (5 bases). This clonotype was sampled from a man aged 25-45 years with type 1 diabetes. Sequencing was done on a sample of central memory CD4+ T cells from blood. The CDR3 bases are TGTGCCAGCAGCTTACGCCTAGCCGTTTACAATGAGCAGTTCTTC. Amino acid sequence: CASSLRLAVYNEQFF.